This T cell receptor beta chain was retrieved from a study of blood T cell repertoires in COVID-19. The table came from immunoSEQ multiplex PCR; TCRdb's copy has only in-frame clones and leaves some out. There are some 240,000 clones in the sample; 89% occur only once, and about 6% lies in the top ten. Trimming removed 6 bases at V and 0 bases at J, with 14 bases between. Germline lookup yields CDR1 SGHTA and CDR2 FQGTGA. This CDR3 is 15 amino acids long. The rearrangement uses TRBV7-3 and TRBJ1-1; D perhaps matches TRBD1 (5 bases). This clonotype originated in a man aged 55 to 70 who had recovered from COVID-19. The sample taken for sequencing was peripheral blood. CDR3 region: CASSLQQAMNTEAFF. DNA for the CDR3: TGTGCCAGCAGTCTCCAACAGGCCATGAACACTGAAGCTTTCTTT.